This T cell receptor (beta chain) originates from a study of PD-1 blockade in mismatch repair-deficient tumors. Method: immunoSEQ multiplex PCR; TCRdb's copy keeps in-frame clones and lacks some. The sample yields about 51,000 clones, approximately 80% seen once. The TCR-sequenced patients were a few responders to pembrolizumab. In germline, CDR1 is SGHDT, CDR2 YYEEEE. V was pared by 4 bases and J by 8 bases, with 9 bases between. This CDR3 is built from 11 residues. The specimen was peripheral blood, collected 4 weeks after starting pembrolizumab. The TCR comes from an adult with mismatch repair-deficient cancer. The chain employs TRBV5-6 and TRBJ1-2, with D possibly matching TRBD1 (5 bases). CDR3 in amino acids: CASSLGAGYTF. CDR3 bases: TGTGCCAGCAGCCTCGGGGCGGGCTACACCTTC. The full variable domain, its missing parts supplied by reference TRBV5-6 and TRBJ1-2, is DAGVTQSPTHLIKTRGQQVTLRCSPKSGHDTVSWYQQALGQGPQFIFQYYEEEERQRGNFPDRFSGHQFPNYSSELNVNALLLGDSALYLCASSLGAGYTFGSGTRLTVV.